Below are 16 T cell receptor beta chains sequenced from a single sample in a study of monozygotic twins with inflammatory bowel disease. Reprocessing the 5' RACE reads, TCRdb reports a single entry for every CDR3 protein and omits DNA. Its table lists around 140,000 distinct CDR3 sequences. Material: blood. Receptors were obtained from a human donor with ulcerative colitis or Crohn's disease, or a healthy co-twin of an affected twin (not recorded which).

This chain uses TRBV20-1 with TRBJ1-1. Looked up from germline, CDR1 is DFQATT and CDR2 is SNEGSKA (reference sequence). This CDR3 is 13 amino acids long. The CDR3 spells CSASNSVATEAFF.

The V and J genes are TRBV6-5 and TRBJ2-5. The CDR3 is made up of 13 amino acids. CDR1 and CDR2 (germline): MNHEY, SVGAGI. This chain's CDR3 is CASSLDGIETQYF.

The chain recombines TRBV30 with TRBJ1-6. The CDR3 consists of 13 residues. Germline V gene lookup returns CDR1 GTSNPN and CDR2 SVGIG (reference sequence). CDR3 protein: CAWSRDLGSPLHF.

The CDR3 protein is CASSLDTGHDYEQYF. The chain links TRBV12-3 or TRBV12-4 to TRBJ2-7; the D call of TRBD1 rests on TCRdb alone, since no DNA is present to check it. CDR3 length equals 15 residues.

The chain joins TRBV5-1 to TRBJ2-3. The CDR3 length is 12 residues. Germline loops: CDR1 SGHRS, CDR2 YFSETQ. CDR3 in amino acids: CASSPNGDTQYF.

V and J are TRBV6-1 and TRBJ1-1; TCRdb's assignment of TRBD1 cannot be checked, as there is no DNA. Germline V lookup: CDR1 MNHNS, CDR2 SASEGT. CDR3 length equals 15 residues. This chain's CDR3 is CASSHPRGGTSEAFF.

CDR3: CASSAPSGVGEKLFF. The chain carries TRBV7-9 and TRBJ1-4; TCRdb reports TRBD1, a call that lacks DNA to check it against. The CDR3 is made up of 15 amino acids. Germline V gives CDR1 SEHNR, CDR2 FQNEAQ (reference sequence).

V and J are TRBV15 and TRBJ1-2; absent DNA, TCRdb's TRBD1 call cannot be checked. The CDR3 length is 13 residues. Germline CDR1 LNHNV, CDR2 YYDKDF (reference sequence). The CDR3 sequence is CAAASPGDYGYTF.

The chain recombines TRBV7-2 with TRBJ2-3. The V gene's germline CDR1 is SGHTA and CDR2 FQGNSA. The CDR3 runs 12 residues. CDR3 in amino acids: CASSADRDTQYF.

This chain connects TRBV6-5 to TRBJ2-3; TCRdb calls TRBD2, which cannot be checked without DNA. CDR3 length: 15 amino acids. CDR1 is MNHEY and CDR2 is SVGAGI in the germline V gene. The CDR3 reads CASSTSQRGPDTQYF.

V is TRBV2 and J is TRBJ1-2; absent DNA, TCRdb's TRBD1 call cannot be checked. The germline CDR1 and CDR2 sequences are SNHLY and FYNNEI. The CDR3 consists of 15 residues. CDR3 sequence reads: CASSEQGQGVFGYTF.

This rearrangement joins TRBV11-2 to TRBJ2-7; the D call from TCRdb, TRBD1, cannot be confirmed without DNA. Germline V gives CDR1 SGHAT, CDR2 FQNNGV. CDR3 length: 15 residues. CDR3 protein: CASSRGPSTSYEQYF.

The V call is TRBV20-1, the J call TRBJ1-6; TCRdb's D call of TRBD1 is untestable without DNA. Germline loops: CDR1 DFQATT, CDR2 SNEGSKA (reference sequence). There are 15 residues in the CDR3. CDR3 amino acids: CSATGTGFGVSPLHF.

V and J are TRBV18 and TRBJ2-2; the D gene TCRdb calls, TRBD2, cannot be checked with no DNA. This CDR3 has 17 residues. Germline CDR1 KGHSH, CDR2 LQKENI. Here the CDR3 reads CASSPPYRGGVTGELFF. The entire variable domain, with the rest obtained from reference TRBV18 and TRBJ2-2, is as follows: NAGVMQNPRHLVRRRGQEARLRCSPMKGHSHVYWYRQLPEEGLKFMVYLQKENIIDESGMPKERFSAEFPKEGPSILRIQQVVRGDSAAYFCASSPPYRGGVTGELFFGEGSRLTVL.

The chain carries TRBV3-1 and TRBJ2-7; no DNA is available, so the TRBD1 call from TCRdb remains unchecked. CDR3 length: 16 residues. Germline-derived CDR1 and CDR2 are LGHDT and YNNKEL (reference sequence). CDR3 sequence: CASSQDLATASYEQYF.

The rearrangement links TRBV5-1 to TRBJ2-7; TCRdb lists TRBD1, though no DNA is available to test this call. This CDR3 has 15 residues. Germline V gene lookup returns CDR1 SGHRS and CDR2 YFSETQ. Here the CDR3 reads CASSVGDHYSYEQYF.